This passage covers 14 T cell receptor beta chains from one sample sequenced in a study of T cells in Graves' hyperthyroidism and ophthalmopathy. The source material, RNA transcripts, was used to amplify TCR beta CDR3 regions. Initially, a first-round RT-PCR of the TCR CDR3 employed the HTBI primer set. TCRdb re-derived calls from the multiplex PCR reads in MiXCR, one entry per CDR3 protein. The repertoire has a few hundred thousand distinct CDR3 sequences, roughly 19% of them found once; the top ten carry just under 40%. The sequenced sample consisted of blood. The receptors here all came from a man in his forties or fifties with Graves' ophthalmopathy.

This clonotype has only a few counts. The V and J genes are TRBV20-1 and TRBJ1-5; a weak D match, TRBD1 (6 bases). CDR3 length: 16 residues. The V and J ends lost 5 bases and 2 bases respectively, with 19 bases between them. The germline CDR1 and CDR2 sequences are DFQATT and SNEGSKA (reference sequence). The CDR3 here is CSAPKDRQTGNQPQHF. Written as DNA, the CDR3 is TGCAGTGCTCCAAAGGACAGACAGACGGGCAATCAGCCCCAGCATTTT.

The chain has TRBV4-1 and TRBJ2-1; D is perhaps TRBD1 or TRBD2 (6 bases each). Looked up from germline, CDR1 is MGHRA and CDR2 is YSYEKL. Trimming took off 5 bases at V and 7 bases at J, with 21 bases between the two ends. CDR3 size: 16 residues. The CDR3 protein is CASSSPGRTVGNEQFF. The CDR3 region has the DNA TGCGCCAGCAGCTCCCCGGGGAGGACAGTGGGGAATGAGCAGTTCTTC.

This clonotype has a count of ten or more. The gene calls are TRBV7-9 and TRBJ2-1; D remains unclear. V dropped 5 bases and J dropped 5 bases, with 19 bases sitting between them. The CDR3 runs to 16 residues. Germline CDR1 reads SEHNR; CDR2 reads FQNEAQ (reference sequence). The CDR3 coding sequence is TGTGCCAGCAGCGCCCGCACCGGCCCGGTTAACAATGAGCAGTTCTTC. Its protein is CASSARTGPVNNEQFF.

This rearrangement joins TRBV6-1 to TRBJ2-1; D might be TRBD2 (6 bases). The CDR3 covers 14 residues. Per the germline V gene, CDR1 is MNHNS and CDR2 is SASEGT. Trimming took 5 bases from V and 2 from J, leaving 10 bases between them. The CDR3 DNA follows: TGTGCCAGCAGTCGGGACTTCACCTACAATGAGCAGTTCTTC. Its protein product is CASSRDFTYNEQFF.

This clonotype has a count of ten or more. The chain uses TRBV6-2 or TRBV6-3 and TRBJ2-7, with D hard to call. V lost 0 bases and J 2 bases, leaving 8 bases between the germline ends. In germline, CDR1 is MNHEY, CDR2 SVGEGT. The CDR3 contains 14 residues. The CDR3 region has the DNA TGTGCCAGCAGTTACTCGAATACAGCCTACGAGCAGTACTTC. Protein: CASSYSNTAYEQYF.

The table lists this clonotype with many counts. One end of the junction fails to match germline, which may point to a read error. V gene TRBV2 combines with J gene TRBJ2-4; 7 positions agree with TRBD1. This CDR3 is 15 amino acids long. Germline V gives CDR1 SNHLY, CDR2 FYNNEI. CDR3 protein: CASREEQGAKNIQYF. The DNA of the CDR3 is TGTGCCAGCAGAGAAGAACAGGGGGCCAAAAACATTCAGTACTTC.

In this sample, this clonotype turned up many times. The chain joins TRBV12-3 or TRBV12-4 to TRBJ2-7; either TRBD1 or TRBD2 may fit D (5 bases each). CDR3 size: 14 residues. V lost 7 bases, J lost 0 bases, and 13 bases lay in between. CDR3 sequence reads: CASTHGASSYEQYF. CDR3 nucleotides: TGTGCCAGCACCCACGGGGCCAGCTCCTACGAGCAGTACTTC.

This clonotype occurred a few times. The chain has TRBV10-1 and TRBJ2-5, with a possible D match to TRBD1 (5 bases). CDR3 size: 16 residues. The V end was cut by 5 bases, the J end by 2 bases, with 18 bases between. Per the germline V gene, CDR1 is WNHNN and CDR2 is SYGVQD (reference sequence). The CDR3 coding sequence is TGCGCCAGCAGTCCCGGTAGAGGTAGGGGTCAAGAGACCCAGTACTTC. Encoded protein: CASSPGRGRGQETQYF.

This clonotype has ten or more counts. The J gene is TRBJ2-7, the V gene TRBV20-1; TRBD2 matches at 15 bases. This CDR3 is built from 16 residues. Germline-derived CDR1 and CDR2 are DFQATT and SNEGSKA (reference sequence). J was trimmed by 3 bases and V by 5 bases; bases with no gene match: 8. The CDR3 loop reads CSAPRTSGRAHYEQYF. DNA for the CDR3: TGCAGTGCTCCTCGGACTAGCGGGAGGGCTCACTACGAGCAGTACTTC.

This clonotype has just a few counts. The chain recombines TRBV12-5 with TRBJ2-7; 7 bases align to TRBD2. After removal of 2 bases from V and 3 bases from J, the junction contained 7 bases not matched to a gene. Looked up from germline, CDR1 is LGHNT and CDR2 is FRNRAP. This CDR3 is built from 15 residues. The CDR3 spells CASGLLASGNYEQYF. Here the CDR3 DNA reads TGTGCTAGTGGTTTGTTGGCTAGCGGAAACTACGAGCAGTACTTC.

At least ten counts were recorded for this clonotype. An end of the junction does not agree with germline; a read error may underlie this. The CDR3 is CSVEDSTDTQYF. DNA for the CDR3: TGCAGCGTCGAAGACAGCACAGATACGCAGTATTTT. The rearrangement links TRBV29-1 to TRBJ2-3, with D unresolved. From germline, CDR1 is SQVTM and CDR2 ANQGSEA. This CDR3 is built from 12 residues.

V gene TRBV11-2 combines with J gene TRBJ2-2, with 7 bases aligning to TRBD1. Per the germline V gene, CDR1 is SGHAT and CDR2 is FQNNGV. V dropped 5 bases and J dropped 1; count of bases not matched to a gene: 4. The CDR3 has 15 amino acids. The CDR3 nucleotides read TGTGCCAGCAGCCTCGGGACAGAGAACACCGGGGAGCTGTTTTTT. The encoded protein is CASSLGTENTGELFF.

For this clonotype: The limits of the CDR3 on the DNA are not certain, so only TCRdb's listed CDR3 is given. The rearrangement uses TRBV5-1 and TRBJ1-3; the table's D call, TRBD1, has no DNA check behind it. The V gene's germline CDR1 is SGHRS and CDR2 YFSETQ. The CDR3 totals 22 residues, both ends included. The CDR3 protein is CASSLGSAGGYEQYFGPDTIYF.

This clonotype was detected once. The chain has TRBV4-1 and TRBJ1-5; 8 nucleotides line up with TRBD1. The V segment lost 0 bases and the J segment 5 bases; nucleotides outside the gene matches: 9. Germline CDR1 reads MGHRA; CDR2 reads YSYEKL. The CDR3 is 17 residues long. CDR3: CASSQDSMDREDQPQHF. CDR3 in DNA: TGCGCCAGCAGCCAAGATTCGATGGACAGGGAGGATCAGCCCCAGCATTTT.